The 31 T cell receptor beta chains below come from one sample, sequenced in a study of response to subunit inactivated influenza vaccine. TCRdb re-analysed the RT-PCR reads in MiXCR, keeping a single row per CDR3 protein. The data show 560,000 or so distinct CDR3 sequences, with approximately 7.7% seen just once and approximately 13% held by the top ten. The specimen was PBMCs from blood, collected around 25 months after vaccination. The receptors derive from a man between 50 and 70 years old who received an inactivated influenza vaccine.

This clonotype was counted at least ten times. This chain links TRBV6-5 with TRBJ2-3, with a tentative D call TRBD1 (5 bases). V lost 0 bases and J lost 10, with 20 bases in between. This CDR3 is 16 amino acids long. Germline loops: CDR1 MNHEY, CDR2 SVGAGI. The CDR3 DNA reads as TGTGCCAGCAGTTACTCGATCATGGACATGAACCCGGCGCAGTATTTT. This codes for CASSYSIMDMNPAQYF.

This clonotype has just a few counts. The chain links TRBV4-2 to TRBJ1-4; D is ambiguous. The germline V gene has CDR1 LGHNA and CDR2 YNFKEQ. The CDR3 covers 14 residues. V lost 3 bases, J lost 6 bases, and 11 bases lay in between. Here the CDR3 DNA reads TGTGCCAGCAGCCATAAGCCCCGGGATGAAAAACTGTTTTTT. Translated: CASSHKPRDEKLFF.

This clonotype was recorded a few times. The chain links TRBV12-3 or TRBV12-4 to TRBJ1-6; the match to TRBD1 covers 7 bases. This CDR3 spans 15 amino acids. With 4 bases clipped from V and 11 bases from J, the junction kept 11 bases outside the gene matches. The CDR3 region is CASSSRGAGGTPLHF. CDR3 coding DNA: TGTGCCAGCAGTTCGAGAGGGGCAGGGGGAACACCCCTCCACTTT.

V usage is TRBV28 and J usage is TRBJ2-3; TRBD1 or TRBD2 may be the D gene (7 bases each). Germline values: CDR1 MDHEN, CDR2 SYDVKM. The germline V and J ends were trimmed by 3 bases and 4 bases, with 14 bases remaining between them. The CDR3 sequence is 15 residues long. CDR3 in DNA: TGTGCCAGCAGTTTCAGGGGGAGGGTGGCAGATACGCAGTATTTT. It specifies CASSFRGRVADTQYF.

The CDR3 here is CSAAAAGPGYPYEQYF. The CDR3 DNA reads TGCAGTGCCGCGGCGGCGGGTCCAGGCTACCCCTACGAGCAGTACTTC. J is TRBJ2-7 and V is TRBV20-1; a possible D gene is TRBD2 (5 bases). The CDR3 spans 16 residues. Germline V gives CDR1 DFQATT, CDR2 SNEGSKA (reference sequence). The germline V and J ends were trimmed by 6 bases and 2 bases, with 23 bases remaining between them.

This rearrangement joins TRBV3-1 to TRBJ2-2; D is unresolved. In germline, CDR1 is LGHDT, CDR2 YNNKEL (reference sequence). Between the trimmed V and J ends, which lost 0 bases and 8 bases, there was a span of 16 bases. The length of the CDR3 is 16 residues. The CDR3 sequence is CASSQDHQASPGELFF. CDR3 in DNA: TGTGCCAGCAGCCAAGATCACCAGGCCTCACCGGGGGAGCTGTTTTTT.

This clonotype came up a few times. The chain recombines TRBV9 with TRBJ2-1; the match to TRBD2 covers 9 bases. Per the germline V gene, CDR1 is SGDLS and CDR2 is YYNGEE. The CDR3 is made up of 17 amino acids. V lost 4 bases to trimming and J lost 4 bases; unmatched junction nucleotides: 12. The CDR3: CASSFRSTSGPYNEQFF. The CDR3 DNA sequence: TGTGCCAGCAGCTTCCGATCGACTAGCGGCCCGTACAATGAGCAGTTCTTC. Complete variable domain (other parts from reference TRBV9 and TRBJ2-1): DSGVTQTPKHLITATGQRVTLRCSPRSGDLSVYWYQQSLDQGLQFLIQYYNGEERAKGNILERFSAQQFPDLHSELNLSSLELGDSALYFCASSFRSTSGPYNEQFFGPGTRLTVL.

This clonotype was detected many times. The gene calls are TRBV28 and TRBJ2-4; TRBD1 agrees at 8 bases. The CDR3 is 13 residues long. Trimming took 3 bases from V and 7 from J; bases not matched to a gene: 2. Looked up from germline, CDR1 is MDHEN and CDR2 is SYDVKM. Written as DNA, the CDR3 is TGTGCCAGCAGTTTTCGGACAGGGAACATTCAGTACTTC. This sequence encodes CASSFRTGNIQYF.

This clonotype was detected a few times. V is TRBV2 and J is TRBJ2-2; 7 bases map to TRBD2. CDR3 size: 14 residues. Germline-derived CDR1 and CDR2 are SNHLY and FYNNEI. J lost 6 bases, V lost 6 bases, and 7 bases had no gene match. The CDR3 loop reads CASSAGLGAGELFF. CDR3 in DNA: TGTGCCAGCAGCGCCGGACTAGGAGCCGGGGAGCTGTTTTTT. The full variable domain, in which reference TRBV2 and TRBJ2-2 provide the parts outside the CDR3, is EPEVTQTPSHQVTQMGQEVILRCVPISNHLYFYWYRQILGQKVEFLVSFYNNEISEKSEIFDDQFSVERPDGSNFTLKIRSTKLEDSAMYFCASSAGLGAGELFFGEGSRLTVL.

This chain joins TRBV27 and TRBJ2-3; D not certain. The V gene lost 0 bases and the J gene lost 2 bases, with 9 bases spanning the gap. The CDR3 sequence is 15 residues long. Germline CDR1 reads MNHEY; CDR2 reads SMNVEV (reference sequence). DNA for the CDR3: TGTGCCAGCAGTTTATCGGATTACTCCACAGATACGCAGTATTTT. It specifies CASSLSDYSTDTQYF.

A few counts support this clonotype. The chain carries TRBV18 and TRBJ2-7; D is uncertain. Trimming stripped 0 bases from V and 4 bases from J, with 10 bases between. The germline gives CDR1 KGHSH, CDR2 LQKENI. The CDR3 contains 14 residues. CDR3 amino acids: CASSPPGFGYEQYF. The CDR3 DNA reads as TGTGCCAGCTCACCACCCGGGTTTGGGTACGAGCAGTACTTC.

This clonotype turned up a few times. This rearrangement joins TRBV6-1 to TRBJ2-3; D uncertain. Germline values: CDR1 MNHNS, CDR2 SASEGT. The germline V and J ends were trimmed by 6 bases and 1 base, with 11 bases remaining between them. The CDR3 extends over 14 amino acids. In DNA form, the CDR3 reads TGTGCCAGCAGGGTTGATCAGGGCACAGATACGCAGTATTTT. As protein: CASRVDQGTDTQYF.

This clonotype was seen ten or more times. The chain has TRBV20-1 and TRBJ2-7; 12 nucleotides line up with TRBD2. Germline V CDR1 and CDR2: DFQATT, SNEGSKA (reference sequence). V gave up 6 bases and J gave up 4 bases; unmatched junction bases: 10. This CDR3 has 15 amino acids. CDR3 bases: TGCAGTGCAGAAATACCGACTAGCGGGAGTTACGAGCAGTACTTC. Protein: CSAEIPTSGSYEQYF.

The sample holds a few counts of this clonotype. The V and J genes are TRBV20-1 and TRBJ2-7; D is ambiguous. Germline V gives CDR1 DFQATT, CDR2 SNEGSKA (reference sequence). The CDR3 covers 13 residues. Trimming removed 3 bases from V and 6 bases from J, with 15 bases in between. The chain's CDR3 is CSASRLEYSEQYF. In DNA, the CDR3 is TGCAGTGCTAGTAGGCTAGAGTATAGCGAGCAGTACTTC.

This clonotype appeared many times. The rearrangement uses TRBV7-8 and TRBJ2-7; 9 bases are shared with TRBD2. Germline V gene lookup returns CDR1 SGHVS and CDR2 FQNEAQ. V lost 2 bases, J lost 3 bases, and 8 bases stayed unmatched. There are 16 residues in the CDR3. The CDR3 region is CASSLKGSGSSYEQYF. CDR3 nucleotides: TGTGCCAGCAGCTTAAAAGGTAGCGGGAGTAGCTACGAGCAGTACTTC.

This clonotype came up a few times. V and J are TRBV18 and TRBJ2-6; D unresolved. The V end lost 1 base, the J end lost 2 bases, and 6 bases lay between the germline ends. In germline, CDR1 is KGHSH, CDR2 LQKENI. This CDR3 spans 15 amino acids. CDR3 sequence (DNA): TGTGCCAGCTCACCACTGAGTCCTGGGGCCAACGTCCTGACTTTC. Translation gives CASSPLSPGANVLTF.

This clonotype was detected a few times. The CDR3 DNA follows: TGCGCCAGCAGCTTGGCATGGCAGGGGTTATCACCCCTCCACTTT. This sequence encodes CASSLAWQGLSPLHF. The J gene is TRBJ1-6, the V gene TRBV5-1; tentatively, D is TRBD1 (6 bases). V was cut by 0 bases and J by 10 bases, with 14 bases left in between. Germline lookup yields CDR1 SGHRS and CDR2 YFSETQ. CDR3 length equals 15 residues.

This clonotype has ten or more counts. CDR3 sequence: CASSYSMARNEQYF. The CDR3 bases are TGTGCCAGCAGTTACTCGATGGCGCGAAACGAGCAGTACTTC. The rearrangement uses TRBV6-6 and TRBJ2-7; the D is unclear. Germline CDR1 is MNHNY and CDR2 is SVGAGI (reference sequence). V lost 0 bases and J lost 5, with 11 bases in between. This CDR3 contains 14 residues.

The chain recombines TRBV20-1 with TRBJ2-1, with 11 bases that match TRBD2. V lost 2 bases, J lost 3 bases, and 6 bases stayed unmatched. The CDR3 has 16 residues. Germline V CDR1 and CDR2: DFQATT, SNEGSKA (reference sequence). The CDR3, as DNA: TGCAGTGCTAGACCCCGACTAGCGGGGTTCTACAATGAGCAGTTCTTC. Amino acids: CSARPRLAGFYNEQFF.

The sample holds many counts of this clonotype. This chain links TRBV6-2 or TRBV6-3 with TRBJ1-5; D gene ambiguous. Germline loops: CDR1 MNHEY, CDR2 SVGEGT. CDR3 length equals 12 residues. V was trimmed by 6 bases and J by 1 base, leaving 4 bases between them. The CDR3 region is CASRTSNQPQHF. The CDR3 bases are TGTGCCAGCAGGACCAGCAATCAGCCCCAGCATTTT.

This clonotype was detected many times. The chain is built from TRBV7-8 and TRBJ1-1; 8 nucleotides match TRBD1. The V gene end was trimmed by 4 bases and the J gene end by 7 bases; junction bases not matched to a gene: 5. The CDR3 is 13 residues long. Germline values: CDR1 SGHVS, CDR2 FQNEAQ. The CDR3 is CASSSNRGNEAFF. Here the CDR3 DNA reads TGTGCCAGCAGCTCGAACAGGGGGAATGAAGCTTTCTTT.

This clonotype was seen a few times. The V call is TRBV12-3 or TRBV12-4, the J call TRBJ2-1, with D possibly matching TRBD2 (5 bases). Deletions cut 3 bases from V and 8 bases from J, with 11 bases between. This CDR3 comprises 13 residues. DNA of the CDR3: TGTGCCAGCAGTTTGGACTTTTTCGATGAGCAGTTCTTC. It codes for CASSLDFFDEQFF.

This clonotype was recorded a few times. The genes are TRBV5-1 and TRBJ2-5; D may be TRBD1 (6 bases). V lost 2 bases to trimming and J lost 7 bases, with 18 bases between them. CDR1 and CDR2 from the germline V gene are SGHRS and YFSETQ. The CDR3 is made up of 15 amino acids. CDR3 sequence reads: CASSLWTEKRGTQYF. The DNA for the CDR3 is TGCGCCAGCAGCTTATGGACAGAGAAGAGAGGGACCCAGTACTTC.

This clonotype was counted between two and nine times. The gene calls are TRBV18 and TRBJ2-7; 8 bases are shared with TRBD2. The V gene end was trimmed by 8 bases and the J gene end by 7 bases; junction bases not matched to a gene: 7. The CDR3 runs to 12 residues. Germline CDR1 reads KGHSH; CDR2 reads LQKENI. The CDR3 sequence: CASAGGKGEQYF. In DNA, the CDR3 is TGTGCCAGCGCGGGAGGAAAAGGGGAGCAGTACTTC.

This clonotype showed up just a few times. The V gene is TRBV7-6, the J gene TRBJ2-1; perhaps TRBD1 as D (5 bases). The CDR3 is 15 residues long. Germline-derived CDR1 and CDR2 are SGHVS and FNYEAQ. The ends were cut back, 5 bases at V and 8 bases at J, with 19 bases in the middle. The CDR3 region is CASSTREDGLHEQFF. CDR3 nucleotide sequence: TGTGCCAGCAGCACCAGGGAAGATGGCCTCCATGAGCAGTTCTTC.

The V call is TRBV5-6, the J call TRBJ2-7; perhaps TRBD1 as D (6 bases). The CDR3 spans 15 residues. With 0 bases removed from V and 0 bases from J, the gap between germline ends came to 10 bases. CDR1 and CDR2 (germline): SGHDT, YYEEEE. CDR3 in amino acids: CASSLVTGNSYEQYF. CDR3 nucleotides: TGTGCCAGCAGCTTGGTCACAGGGAACTCCTACGAGCAGTACTTC. Variable domain in full (rest from reference TRBV5-6 and TRBJ2-7): DAGVTQSPTHLIKTRGQQVTLRCSPKSGHDTVSWYQQALGQGPQFIFQYYEEEERQRGNFPDRFSGHQFPNYSSELNVNALLLGDSALYLCASSLVTGNSYEQYFGPGTRLTVT.

There are many counts of this clonotype. The rearrangement links TRBV4-2 to TRBJ2-1; D possibly corresponds to TRBD1 (5 bases). V was trimmed by 0 bases and J by 4 bases, leaving 16 bases between them. The CDR3 is 17 residues long. The germline CDR1 and CDR2 sequences are LGHNA and YNFKEQ. The CDR3 sequence: CASSQDLSPDTYNEQFF. As DNA, the CDR3 is TGTGCCAGCAGCCAAGATCTGAGTCCGGACACTTACAATGAGCAGTTCTTC.

This clonotype was seen repeatedly, ten times or more. The chain has TRBV7-2 and TRBJ2-5; 7 positions agree with TRBD1. Germline assignment: CDR1 SGHTA and CDR2 FQGNSA. The CDR3 has 14 residues. Trimming took 1 base from V and 5 from J; bases not matched to a gene: 4. CDR3 sequence: CASSLVTGFETQYF. Here the CDR3 DNA reads TGTGCCAGCAGCTTAGTGACAGGGTTCGAGACCCAGTACTTC.

This clonotype has just a few counts. One end of the junction varies from germline; a read error may be responsible. J is TRBJ2-3 and V is TRBV29-1; no clear D. The CDR3 extends over 14 amino acids. The germline gives CDR1 SQVTM, CDR2 ANQGSEA. The CDR3 nucleotides are TGCAGCGCTGAAGCCCCCGGTATGCCAGATACGCAGTATTTT. Its translation is CSAEAPGMPDTQYF.

This chain connects TRBV5-1 to TRBJ2-6; D call uncertain. This CDR3 is built from 14 residues. Germline V lookup: CDR1 SGHRS, CDR2 YFSETQ. V lost 8 bases and J lost 0, with 9 bases in between. DNA of the CDR3: TGCGCCAGTACGGAGAGCTCTGGGGCCAACGTCCTGACTTTC. It yields the protein CASTESSGANVLTF.

In its sample, this clonotype was seen many times. The rearrangement joins TRBV21-1 to TRBJ2-1; the table's TRBD2 call for D was not verified on the DNA. TRBV21-1 is shown as a pseudogene. This CDR3 region has 14 residues. The CDR3, as DNA: TGTGCCAGCAGCAAGCGAATCGAGGGCAATGAGCAGTTCTTC. This codes for CASSKRIEGNEQFF.